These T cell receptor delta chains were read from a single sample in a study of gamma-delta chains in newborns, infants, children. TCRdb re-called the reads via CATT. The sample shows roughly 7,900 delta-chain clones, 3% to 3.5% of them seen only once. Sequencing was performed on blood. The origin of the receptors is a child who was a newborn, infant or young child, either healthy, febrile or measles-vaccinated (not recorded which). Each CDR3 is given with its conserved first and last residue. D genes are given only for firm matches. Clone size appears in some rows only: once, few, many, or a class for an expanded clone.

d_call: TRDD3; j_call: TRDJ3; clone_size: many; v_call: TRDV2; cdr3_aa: CACDSTGGYPSWDTRQMFF; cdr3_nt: TGTGCCTGTGACAGTACTGGGGGATACCCTTCCTGGGACACCCGACAGATGTTTTTC
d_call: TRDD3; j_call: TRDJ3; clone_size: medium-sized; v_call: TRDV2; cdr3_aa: CACDTLGVSGSWDTRQMFF; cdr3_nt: TGTGCCTGTGACACTCTGGGGGTCTCTGGCTCCTGGGACACCCGACAGATGTTTTTC
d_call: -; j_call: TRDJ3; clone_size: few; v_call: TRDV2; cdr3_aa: CAWGGVLCSWDTRQMFF; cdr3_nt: TGTGCCTGGGGCGGGGTCCTCTGTTCCTGGGACACCCGACAGATGTTTTTC
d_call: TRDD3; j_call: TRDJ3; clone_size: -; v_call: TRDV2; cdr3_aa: CACDTLGDISWDTRQMFF; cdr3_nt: TGTGCCTGTGACACCCTGGGGGACATCTCCTGGGACACCCGACAGATGTTTTTC
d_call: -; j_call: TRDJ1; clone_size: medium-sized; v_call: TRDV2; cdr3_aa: CACDTGALYTDKLIF; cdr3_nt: TGTGCCTGTGACACGGGGGCCCTTTACACCGATAAACTCATCTTT
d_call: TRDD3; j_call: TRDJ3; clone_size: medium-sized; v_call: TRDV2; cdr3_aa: CACDTAGGYRRDTRQMFF; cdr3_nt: TGTGCCTGTGACACCGCTGGGGGATACAGACGGGACACCCGACAGATGTTTTTC
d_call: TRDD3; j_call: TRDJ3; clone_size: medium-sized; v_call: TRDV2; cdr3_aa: CACDTYWGIRSSWDTRQMFF; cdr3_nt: TGTGCCTGTGACACCTACTGGGGGATACGCAGCTCCTGGGACACCCGACAGATGTTTTTC
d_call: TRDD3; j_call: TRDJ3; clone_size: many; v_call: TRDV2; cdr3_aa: CACDILGDSDSWDTRQMFF; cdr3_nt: TGTGCCTGTGACATACTGGGGGATAGCGACTCCTGGGACACCCGACAGATGTTTTTC
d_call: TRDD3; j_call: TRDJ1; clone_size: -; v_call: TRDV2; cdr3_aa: CACDSLGDTDKLIF; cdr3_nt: TGTGCCTGTGACAGTTTGGGGGATACCGATAAACTCATCTTT
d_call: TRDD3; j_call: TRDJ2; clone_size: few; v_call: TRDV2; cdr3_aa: CACDILGAKAAHLFF; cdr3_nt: TGTGCCTGTGACATACTGGGGGCTAAGGCAGCACACCTCTTCTTT
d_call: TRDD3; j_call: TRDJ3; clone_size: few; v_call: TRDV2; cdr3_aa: CACDTVLGNWDTRQTFF; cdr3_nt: TGTGCCTGTGACACCGTACTGGGGAATTGGGACACCCGACAGACGTTTTTC
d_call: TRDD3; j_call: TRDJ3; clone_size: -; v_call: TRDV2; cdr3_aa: CACDTVGGSSWGTRQMFF; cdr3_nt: TGTGCCTGTGACACCGTTGGGGGAAGCTCCTGGGGCACCCGACAGATGTTTTTC
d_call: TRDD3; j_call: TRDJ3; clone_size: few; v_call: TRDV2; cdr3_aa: CACDNWGTPWDTRQTFF; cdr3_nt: TGTGCCTGTGACAACTGGGGGACCCCCTGGGACACCCGACAGACGTTTTTC
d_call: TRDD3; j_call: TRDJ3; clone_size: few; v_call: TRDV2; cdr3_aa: CACDTGGYEGSWDTRQMFF; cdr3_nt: TGTGCCTGTGACACTGGGGGATACGAAGGCTCCTGGGACACCCGACAGATGTTTTTC